These 32 T cell receptor beta chains were sequenced from one sample in a study of blood T cell repertoires in COVID-19. Using immunoSEQ multiplex PCR, the repertoire was profiled, and TCRdb retains in-frame clones only, with some absent. The sample contains 25,000 to 35,000 clones, 85% to 95% of which appear only once. Sequencing input: peripheral blood. The receptors were sampled from a woman aged 70-85 years with COVID-19, enrolled during active disease.

The V and J genes are TRBV7-2 and TRBJ2-1; 14 positions agree with TRBD2. Trimming cost V 4 bases and J 6 bases; bases outside gene matches: 5. The CDR3 consists of 16 residues. Per germline, CDR1 SGHTA and CDR2 FQGNSA. CDR3 bases: TGTGCCAGCAGCTCGCCGACTAGCGGGAGGGTCAATGAGCAGTTCTTC. Encoded protein: CASSSPTSGRVNEQFF.

V and J are TRBV19 and TRBJ1-5; D unresolved. This CDR3 region has 14 residues. Germline CDR1 is LNHDA and CDR2 is SQIVND (reference sequence). V lost 2 bases and J lost 3, with 8 bases in between. This chain's CDR3 is CASSIIDTNQPQHF. As DNA, the CDR3 is TGTGCCAGTAGTATAATCGACACCAATCAGCCCCAGCATTTT.

V and J are TRBV6-5 and TRBJ2-2; 8 bases align to TRBD1. The V gene end was trimmed by 11 bases and the J gene end by 8 bases; junction bases not matched to a gene: 10. In germline, CDR1 is MNHEY, CDR2 SVGAGI. The CDR3 runs 13 residues. CDR3 coding DNA: TGTGCCGGGACAGGACAGGTGGCGGGGGAGCTGTTTTTT. Its protein is CAGTGQVAGELFF.

V is TRBV7-2 and J is TRBJ1-2; D possibly corresponds to TRBD1 (5 bases). This CDR3 is built from 13 residues. V was trimmed by 4 bases and J by 8 bases, leaving 14 bases between them. CDR1 and CDR2 (germline): SGHTA, FQGNSA. CDR3 DNA: TGTGCCAGCAGCTGGGGCGGGGATAGCGGCTACACCTTC. Amino acids: CASSWGGDSGYTF.

V usage is TRBV7-2 and J usage is TRBJ1-4; no reliable D call. This CDR3 has 15 residues. In germline, CDR1 is SGHTA, CDR2 FQGNSA. Deletions cut 5 bases from V and 3 bases from J, with 13 bases between. The CDR3 coding sequence is TGTGCCAGCAGCCTGACCGGAGCGGCTAATGAAAAACTGTTTTTT. Its protein product is CASSLTGAANEKLFF.

The chain is built from TRBV14 and TRBJ1-1; D unclear. Germline V gives CDR1 SGHDN, CDR2 FVKESK. The CDR3 spans 14 residues. The ends were cut back, 4 bases at V and 4 bases at J, with 13 bases in the middle. The CDR3 is CASSRLRGGTEAFF. The CDR3 region has the DNA TGTGCCAGCAGCCGCCTCCGAGGTGGCACTGAAGCTTTCTTT.

The CDR3 DNA reads as TGTGCCAGCAGCTTGACAGGGGACGGAAACACCATATATTTT. Translating it yields CASSLTGDGNTIYF. The chain links TRBV7-2 to TRBJ1-3, with 8 nucleotides matching TRBD1. With V trimmed by 3 bases and J by 4 bases, 2 bases remained unmatched. CDR1 is SGHTA and CDR2 is FQGNSA in the germline V gene. The CDR3 runs 14 residues. Complete variable domain (other parts from reference TRBV7-2 and TRBJ1-3): GAGVSQSPSNKVTEKGKDVELRCDPISGHTALYWYRQSLGQGLEFLIYFQGNSAPDKSGLPSDRFSAERTGGSVSTLTIQRTQQEDSAVYLCASSLTGDGNTIYFGEGSWLTVV.

This chain links TRBV18 with TRBJ2-3; no reliable D call. This CDR3 is 13 amino acids long. Germline CDR1 and CDR2: KGHSH and LQKENI. Trimming took 0 bases from V and 6 from J, leaving 7 bases between them. As DNA, the CDR3 is TGTGCCAGCTCACCACCAGTAGCCGATACGCAGTATTTT. This sequence encodes CASSPPVADTQYF. The full variable domain, with the rest looked up from reference TRBV18 and TRBJ2-3, is NAGVMQNPRHLVRRRGQEARLRCSPMKGHSHVYWYRQLPEEGLKFMVYLQKENIIDESGMPKERFSAEFPKEGPSILRIQQVVRGDSAAYFCASSPPVADTQYFGPGTRLTVL.

CDR3 sequence (DNA): TGTGCCAGCAGTTTCGGCGGCAACAATGAGCAGTTCTTC. Its protein is CASSFGGNNEQFF. The genes are TRBV27 and TRBJ2-1; no firm D call. V lost 3 bases, J lost 5 bases, and 8 bases lay in between. Germline CDR1 and CDR2: MNHEY and SMNVEV (reference sequence). The CDR3 is made up of 13 amino acids.

This clone has only one observation. The chain joins TRBV3-1 (or the pseudogene TRBV3-2) to TRBJ1-2, with D perhaps TRBD1 (5 bases). Trimming shortened V by 2 bases and J by 8 bases, and 18 bases separated the two germline ends. CDR3 length: 15 residues. CDR1 and CDR2 (germline): LGHDT, YNNKEL (reference sequence). This chain's CDR3 is CASSQSLQGGEGYTF. In DNA form, the CDR3 reads TGTGCCAGCAGCCAATCCCTTCAGGGTGGAGAAGGCTACACCTTC.

V usage is TRBV27 and J usage is TRBJ2-2; weak D call: TRBD1 (5 bases). This CDR3 comprises 16 residues. Germline V CDR1 and CDR2: MNHEY, SMNVEV (reference sequence). The V end lost 3 bases, the J end lost 7 bases, and 18 bases lay between the germline ends. DNA of the CDR3: TGTGCCAGCAGTTTTGGTAGGGGTGGTTTTGGCGGGGAGCTGTTTTTT. This codes for CASSFGRGGFGGELFF.

J is TRBJ2-1 and V is TRBV29-1; tentative D call: TRBD2 (5 bases). Trimming cost V 7 bases and J 9 bases, with 19 bases left between them. CDR1 and CDR2 (germline): SQVTM, ANQGSEA. This CDR3 contains 13 residues. The CDR3 here is CSAMGSGGTEQFF. CDR3 nucleotides: TGCAGCGCCATGGGGTCAGGAGGTACTGAGCAGTTCTTC.

This clone has a handful of counts. The rearrangement uses TRBV4-2 and TRBJ1-5; D ambiguous. CDR1 and CDR2 from the germline V gene are LGHNA and YNFKEQ. CDR3 size: 15 residues. V dropped 0 bases and J dropped 3 bases, with 9 bases sitting between them. The CDR3 here is CASSQDEGFNQPQHF. CDR3 nucleotides: TGTGCCAGCAGCCAAGATGAGGGCTTCAATCAGCCCCAGCATTTT.

The chain is built from TRBV7-8 and TRBJ2-2, with 9 positions matching TRBD2. Trimming removed 4 bases from V and 6 bases from J; junction bases left unmatched: 12. Germline V gene lookup returns CDR1 SGHVS and CDR2 FQNEAQ. The CDR3 covers 17 residues. The CDR3, as DNA: TGTGCCAGCAGCTCCACAGGGGTGCTAGCGGGGTCCGGGGAGCTGTTTTTT. This gives the protein CASSSTGVLAGSGELFF.

This chain links TRBV6-6 with TRBJ1-5; no definite D call. Germline-derived CDR1 and CDR2 are MNHNY and SVGAGI (reference sequence). Trimming took off 6 bases at V and 0 bases at J, with 15 bases between the two ends. This CDR3 has 16 residues. For the CDR3, the DNA is TGTGCCAGCAGACCCGTGGCCGTCCATAGCAATCAGCCCCAGCATTTT. This translates into CASRPVAVHSNQPQHF.

The rearrangement uses TRBV20-1 and TRBJ1-4; a weak D match, TRBD1 (5 bases). Trimming pared 3 bases from V and 6 bases from J, leaving 17 bases between. Germline loops: CDR1 DFQATT, CDR2 SNEGSKA (reference sequence). The CDR3 loop spans 15 amino acids. CDR3 sequence: CSASDQGGGDEKLFF. CDR3 nucleotides: TGCAGTGCTAGTGACCAGGGCGGGGGGGATGAAAAACTGTTTTTT.

This clone was seen a few times. The chain couples TRBV7-3 to TRBJ2-1; 8 bases agree with TRBD2. This CDR3 region has 15 residues. Germline values: CDR1 SGHTA, CDR2 FQGTGA. Unmatched junction bases numbered 8, after V lost 1 base and J lost 9 bases. CDR3 coding DNA: TGTGCCAGCAGCTTAAGCCGACTAGCGTCAGGTGAGCAGTTCTTC. Its protein is CASSLSRLASGEQFF.

CDR3 DNA sequence: TGTGCCAGCAGTCTCAGGGGGCGCGGTGAAAAACTGTTTTTT. This encodes CASSLRGRGEKLFF. This sequence joins TRBV6-5 and TRBJ1-4; 8 bases agree with TRBD1. This CDR3 is 14 amino acids long. CDR1 and CDR2 (germline): MNHEY, SVGAGI. The V gene end was trimmed by 5 bases and the J gene end by 7 bases; junction bases not matched to a gene: 6.

This chain links TRBV13 with TRBJ2-7; D might be TRBD1 (6 bases). Germline V gene data show CDR1 as PRHDT and CDR2 as FYEKMQ (reference sequence). V dropped 5 bases and J dropped 3 bases, with 8 bases sitting between them. This CDR3 is 12 amino acids long. The CDR3 is CASSPRGYEQYF. DNA of the CDR3: TGTGCCAGCAGCCCCAGGGGCTACGAGCAGTACTTC.

The DNA for the CDR3 is TGTGCCAGCAGCTTAGTATTCGGGGGGAGCACTGAAGCTTTCTTT. The encoded protein is CASSLVFGGSTEAFF. The rearrangement joins TRBV7-2 to TRBJ1-1; tentatively, D is TRBD1 (5 bases). CDR1 SGHTA and CDR2 FQGNSA come from the germline V gene. CDR3 length: 15 amino acids. V shed 1 base and J shed 4 bases, with 13 bases lying between them.

This chain links TRBV12-3 or TRBV12-4 with TRBJ2-7; 7 bases are a match to TRBD1. Germline trimming cut 6 bases from V and 2 bases from J; bases unmatched to any gene: 1. CDR3 length: 12 amino acids. The CDR3 DNA reads TGTGCCAGCAGGGGGACAGCCTACGAGCAGTACTTC. This encodes CASRGTAYEQYF.

The rearrangement joins TRBV28 to TRBJ2-5; D is perhaps TRBD2 (5 bases). This CDR3 is 15 amino acids long. The ends were cut back, 5 bases at V and 2 bases at J, with 15 bases in the middle. Germline CDR1 and CDR2: MDHEN and SYDVKM. CDR3 region: CASSTRERLQETQYF. CDR3 sequence (DNA): TGTGCCAGCAGTACTCGGGAAAGGCTTCAAGAGACCCAGTACTTC.

The V call is TRBV5-4, the J call TRBJ2-2; a weak D match, TRBD2 (5 bases). V was pared by 6 bases and J by 1 base, with 16 bases between. The germline V gene encodes CDR1 SGHNT and CDR2 YYREEE (reference sequence). The CDR3 is 16 residues long. The DNA of the CDR3 is TGTGCCAGCAAGCCGGGAAGGACTGAGAACACCGGGGAGCTGTTTTTT. Its protein product is CASKPGRTENTGELFF.

The CDR3 protein is CASSLLGGNTIYF. The CDR3 nucleotides are TGTGCCAGCAGCTTACTTGGAGGTAACACCATATATTTT. V usage is TRBV7-8 and J usage is TRBJ1-3; D is unclear. The V end lost 2 bases, the J end lost 7 bases, and 9 bases lay between the germline ends. Germline-derived CDR1 and CDR2 are SGHVS and FQNEAQ. The CDR3 spans 13 residues.

This clone was observed a handful of times. The rearrangement joins TRBV29-1 to TRBJ2-7; tentatively, D is TRBD1 (6 bases). The CDR3 runs 15 residues. V gave up 1 base and J gave up 1 base, with 14 bases separating them. Germline V gene data show CDR1 as SQVTM and CDR2 as ANQGSEA. The CDR3 protein is CSVEAYDRHSYEQYF. The DNA of the CDR3 is TGCAGCGTTGAAGCATACGACAGGCATTCCTACGAGCAGTACTTC.

The chain combines TRBV28 with TRBJ2-4; 9 nucleotides agree with TRBD1. The CDR3 loop spans 21 amino acids. Germline CDR1 MDHEN, CDR2 SYDVKM. After removal of 5 bases from V and 3 bases from J, the junction contained 23 bases not matched to a gene. CDR3 sequence: CASSKYRASVGTGSHKNIQYF. The CDR3 DNA follows: TGTGCCAGCAGTAAATACAGGGCAAGTGTGGGGACAGGGTCTCACAAAAACATTCAGTACTTC. The full variable domain, with the rest looked up from reference TRBV28 and TRBJ2-4, is DVKVTQSSRYLVKRTGEKVFLECVQDMDHENMFWYRQDPGLGLRLIYFSYDVKMKEKGDIPEGYSVSREKKERFSLILESASTNQTSMYLCASSKYRASVGTGSHKNIQYFGAGTRLSVL.

The rearrangement links TRBV28 to TRBJ2-7; D gene unclear. This CDR3 spans 14 amino acids. Looked up from germline, CDR1 is MDHEN and CDR2 is SYDVKM. V was pared by 5 bases and J by 3 bases, with 14 bases between. The CDR3 spells CASSPRGAGYEQYF. The CDR3 DNA reads as TGTGCCAGCAGTCCCCGTGGCGCAGGCTACGAGCAGTACTTC.

The V and J genes are TRBV6-2 or TRBV6-3 and TRBJ2-7, with D uncertain. Germline V gene lookup returns CDR1 MNHEY and CDR2 SVGEGT. This CDR3 is 13 amino acids long. The germline V and J ends were trimmed by 2 bases and 3 bases, with 8 bases remaining between them. The CDR3 here is CASSYGDSYEQYF. The CDR3 DNA is TGTGCCAGCAGTTACGGAGATAGCTACGAGCAGTACTTC.

The CDR3 sequence: CASSPQGQMNTEAFF. DNA for the CDR3: TGTGCCAGCAGCCCACAGGGACAGATGAACACTGAAGCTTTCTTT. The genes are TRBV9 and TRBJ1-1; TRBD1 aligns across 7 bases. Germline assignment: CDR1 SGDLS and CDR2 YYNGEE. The V segment lost 4 bases and the J segment 0 bases; nucleotides outside the gene matches: 6. The CDR3 contains 15 residues.

To note about this clone: An end of the junction differs from the germline gene, which may be a read error. The chain has TRBV11-2 and TRBJ2-7, with TRBD2 matching over 7 bases. This CDR3 comprises 16 residues. Germline V gene data show CDR1 as SGHAT and CDR2 as FQNNGV. The CDR3 nucleotides are TGTGCCAGCAGCTTAGAGGGAGGGCGGATCTCCCACGAGCAGTACTTC. Translated: CASSLEGGRISHEQYF. The full variable domain, with the rest looked up from reference TRBV11-2 and TRBJ2-7, is EAGVAQSPRYKIIEKRQSVAFWCNPISGHATLYWYQQILGQGPKLLIQFQNNGVVDDSQLPKDRFSAERLKGVDSTLKIQPAKLEDSAVYLCASSLEGGRISHEQYFGPGTRLTVT.

The chain recombines TRBV6-1 with TRBJ2-1, with TRBD2 identical over 7 bases. Germline CDR1 and CDR2: MNHNS and SASEGT. V shed 2 bases and J 7 bases; nucleotides not matched to a gene: 5. This CDR3 spans 14 amino acids. The CDR3 region has the DNA TGTGCCAGCAGTGAACGGGGAGGGTCTAATGAGCAGTTCTTC. It is translated as CASSERGGSNEQFF.

J is TRBJ2-7 and V is TRBV18; TRBD1 aligns across 7 bases. This CDR3 has 16 amino acids. Trimming cost V 3 bases and J 2 bases; bases outside gene matches: 10. The germline V gene has CDR1 KGHSH and CDR2 LQKENI. The DNA of the CDR3 is TGTGCCAGCTCACCTACGACAGGGAATAGGACCTACGAGCAGTACTTC. Translation gives CASSPTTGNRTYEQYF.